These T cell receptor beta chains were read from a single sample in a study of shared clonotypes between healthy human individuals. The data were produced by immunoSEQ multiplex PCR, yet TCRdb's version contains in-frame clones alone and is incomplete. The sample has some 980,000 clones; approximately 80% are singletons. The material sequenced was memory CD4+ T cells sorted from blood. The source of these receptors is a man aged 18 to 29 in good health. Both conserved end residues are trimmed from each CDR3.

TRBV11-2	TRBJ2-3	ASKLAGVMDTQY
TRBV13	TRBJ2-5	ASSLSSWEASSQETQY
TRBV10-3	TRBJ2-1	ATQVQPGDEQF
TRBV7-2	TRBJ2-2	ASSVLAGANTGELF
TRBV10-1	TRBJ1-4	ASSPTASNEKLF
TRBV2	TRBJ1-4	ASSEGLNEKLF
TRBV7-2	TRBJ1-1	ASSRRTGQWNTEAF
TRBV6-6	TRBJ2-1	ASSAQDTRFYNEQF
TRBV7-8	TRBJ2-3	ASSLALAGVDTQY
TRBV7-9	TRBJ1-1	ASSLLALTEAF
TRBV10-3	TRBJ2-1	AIKGSREGPHEQF
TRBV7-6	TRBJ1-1	ASSSETVMNTEAF
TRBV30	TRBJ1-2	AGGTGRYT
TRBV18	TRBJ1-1	ASSPPSRSNTEAF
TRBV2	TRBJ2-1	ASQGEGLGNEQF
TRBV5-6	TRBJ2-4	ASSFYAGAKNIQY
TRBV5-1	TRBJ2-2	ASSLMGGNTGELF
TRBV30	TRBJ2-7	AWRPASYEQY
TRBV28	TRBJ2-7	ATFFPLAGGYEQY
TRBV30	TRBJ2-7	AWKPGQASYEQC
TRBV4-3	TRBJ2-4	ASSPRTGTWAKNIQY
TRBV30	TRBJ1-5	AWSQAGSNQPQH
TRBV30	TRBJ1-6	AWTPRTGMSSYNSPLH
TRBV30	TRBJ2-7	AWSVRGGTGEQY
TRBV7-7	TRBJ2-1	ASSFRASGVGEQF
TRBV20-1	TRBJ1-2	SATDMGGYT
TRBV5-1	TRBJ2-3	ASSQWTSGRTDTQY
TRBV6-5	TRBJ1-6	ASSYFKGASPLH
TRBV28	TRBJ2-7	ASSETGQSYEQY
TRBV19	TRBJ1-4	ASNAEGTTNEKLF
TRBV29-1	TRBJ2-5	SVASQETQY
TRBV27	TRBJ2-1	ASSPGLAGNEQF
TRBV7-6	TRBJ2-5	ASSFSPAYQETQY
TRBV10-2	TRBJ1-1	ASTQTGGIATEAF
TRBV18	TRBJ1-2	ASSLGTNNYGYT
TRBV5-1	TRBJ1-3	ASSLEDTGNTIY
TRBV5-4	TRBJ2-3	ASSQGTSGARTQY
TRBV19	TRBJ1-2	ASRTGLTGGYT
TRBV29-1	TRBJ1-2	SAGQGAGYGYT
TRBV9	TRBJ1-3	ASSVREDSSGNTIY
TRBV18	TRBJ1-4	ASSPRRLTATNEKLF
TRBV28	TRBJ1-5	ASSYRVQPQH
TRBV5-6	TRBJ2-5	ASSLALAGGNQETQY
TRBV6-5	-	ASSPGTRSSYEQY
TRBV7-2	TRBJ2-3	ASSLKVFTDTQY
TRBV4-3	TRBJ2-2	ASSHWGDGTGRLDTGELF
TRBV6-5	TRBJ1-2	ASSTQGGYGYT
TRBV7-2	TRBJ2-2	ASSSYNTGELF
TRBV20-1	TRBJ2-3	SALTGDTQY
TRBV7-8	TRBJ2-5	ASGKTEQETQY
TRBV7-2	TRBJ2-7	ASSSRGRGEVTYEQY
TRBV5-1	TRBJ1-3	ASSTTGDTIY
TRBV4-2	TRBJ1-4	ASSQDLGTGGSGEKLF
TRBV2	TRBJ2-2	ASSEMGELF
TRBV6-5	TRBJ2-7	ARYEVPHIDEQY